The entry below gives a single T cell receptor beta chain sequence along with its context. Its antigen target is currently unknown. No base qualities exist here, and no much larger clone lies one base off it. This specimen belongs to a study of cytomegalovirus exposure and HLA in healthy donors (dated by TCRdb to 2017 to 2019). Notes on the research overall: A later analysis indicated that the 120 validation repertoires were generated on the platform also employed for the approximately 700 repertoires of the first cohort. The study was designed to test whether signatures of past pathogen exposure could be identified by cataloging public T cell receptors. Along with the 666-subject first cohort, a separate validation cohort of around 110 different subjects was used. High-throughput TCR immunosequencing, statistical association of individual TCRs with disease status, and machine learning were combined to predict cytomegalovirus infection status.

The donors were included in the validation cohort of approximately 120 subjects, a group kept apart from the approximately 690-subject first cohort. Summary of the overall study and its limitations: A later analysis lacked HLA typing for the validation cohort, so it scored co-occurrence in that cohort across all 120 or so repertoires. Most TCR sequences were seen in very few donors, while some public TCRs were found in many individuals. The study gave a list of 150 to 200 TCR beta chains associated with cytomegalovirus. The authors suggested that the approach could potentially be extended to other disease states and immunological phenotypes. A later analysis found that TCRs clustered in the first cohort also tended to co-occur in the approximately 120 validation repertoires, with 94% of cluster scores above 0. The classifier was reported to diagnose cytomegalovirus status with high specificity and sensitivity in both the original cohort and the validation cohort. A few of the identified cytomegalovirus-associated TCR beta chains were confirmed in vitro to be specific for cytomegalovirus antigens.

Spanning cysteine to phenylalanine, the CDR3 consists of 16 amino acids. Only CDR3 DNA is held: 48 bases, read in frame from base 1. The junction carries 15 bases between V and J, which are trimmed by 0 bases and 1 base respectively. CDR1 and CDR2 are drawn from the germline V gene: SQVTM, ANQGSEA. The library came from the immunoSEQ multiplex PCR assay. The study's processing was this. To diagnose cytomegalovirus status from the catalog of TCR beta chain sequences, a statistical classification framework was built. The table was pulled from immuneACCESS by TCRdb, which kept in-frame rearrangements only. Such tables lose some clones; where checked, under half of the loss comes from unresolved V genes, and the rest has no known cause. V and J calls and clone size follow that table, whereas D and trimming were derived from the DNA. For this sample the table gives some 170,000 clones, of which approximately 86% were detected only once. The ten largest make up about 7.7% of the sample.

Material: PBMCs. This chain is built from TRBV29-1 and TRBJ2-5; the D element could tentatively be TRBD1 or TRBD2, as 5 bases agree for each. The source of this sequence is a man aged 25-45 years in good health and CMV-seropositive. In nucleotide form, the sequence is TGCAGCGTTGAAGATCTTACAGTGGGACCCCAAGAGACCCAGTACTTC. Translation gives CSVEDLTVGPQETQYF.